The 28 T cell receptor beta chains below all came from one sample that was sequenced in a study of control samples from healthy donors and cancer patients. The table came from immunoSEQ multiplex PCR; TCRdb's copy has only in-frame clones and leaves some out. The repertoire holds about 120,000 clones, with about 93% as singletons. The sequenced sample was blood. Receptors originate from a man aged 25 to 40 in good health.

This clone was seen only once. The chain joins TRBV30 to TRBJ1-2; 7 positions agree with TRBD1. This CDR3 spans 13 amino acids. Germline CDR1 reads GTSNPN; CDR2 reads SVGIG (reference sequence). The J segment lost 4 bases and the V segment lost 1 base, leaving 3 bases of the junction unmatched. The CDR3 nucleotides read TGTGCCTGGAGTGGACAGGGATCCTATGGCTACACCTTC. This translates into CAWSGQGSYGYTF.

V gene TRBV30 combines with J gene TRBJ1-6; D unresolved. Per germline, CDR1 GTSNPN and CDR2 SVGIG (reference sequence). The CDR3 is made up of 16 amino acids. V was shortened by 3 bases and J by 0 bases, with 12 bases between the two germline ends. This CDR3 reads CAWRGLGSSYNSPLHF. The CDR3 DNA follows: TGTGCCTGGAGAGGTTTGGGGAGCTCCTATAATTCACCCCTCCACTTT.

The rearrangement links TRBV28 to TRBJ1-5; D is possibly TRBD1 (5 bases). The V gene's germline CDR1 is MDHEN and CDR2 SYDVKM. The CDR3 contains 16 residues. V dropped 2 bases and J dropped 3 bases, with 14 bases sitting between them. CDR3 region: CASSLTGTAINQPQHF. For the CDR3, the DNA is TGTGCCAGCAGTTTAACCGGGACTGCTATCAATCAGCCCCAGCATTTT.

This clone was observed once. This chain joins TRBV19 and TRBJ1-2; 7 bases align to TRBD1. V lost 6 bases to trimming and J lost 2 bases; unmatched junction nucleotides: 6. The length of the CDR3 is 14 residues. Germline CDR1 and CDR2: LNHDA and SQIVND (reference sequence). The CDR3 here is CASRNRGINYGYTF. The CDR3 coding sequence is TGTGCCAGTAGGAACAGGGGCATAAACTATGGCTACACCTTC.

V and J are TRBV5-4 and TRBJ1-6; TRBD1 agrees at 9 bases. Looked up from germline, CDR1 is SGHNT and CDR2 is YYREEE (reference sequence). CDR3 length: 17 residues. V lost 0 bases and J lost 10; bases outside the gene matches: 11. DNA for the CDR3: TGTGCCAGCAGCTTGGATGGGGACAGGGATTCAGAGTCACCCCTCCACTTT. Its protein product is CASSLDGDRDSESPLHF.

The V gene is TRBV7-9, the J gene TRBJ1-4; a possible D gene is TRBD1 (5 bases). The germline V and J ends were trimmed by 1 base and 3 bases, with 12 bases remaining between them. The CDR3 loop spans 16 amino acids. Germline assignment: CDR1 SEHNR and CDR2 FQNEAQ (reference sequence). The CDR3 DNA is TGTGCCAGCAGCTTAGATATTGTACAGGCTAATGAAAAACTGTTTTTT. This sequence encodes CASSLDIVQANEKLFF.

The CDR3 sequence is CASSQRRGSTGELFF. The CDR3 DNA sequence: TGTGCCAGCAGCCAGCGCAGGGGGTCCACCGGGGAGCTGTTTTTT. V gene TRBV3-1 (or the pseudogene TRBV3-2) combines with J gene TRBJ2-2, with 7 bases that match TRBD1. Germline lookup yields CDR1 LGHDT and CDR2 YNNKEL (reference sequence). V lost 3 bases to trimming and J lost 4 bases; unmatched junction nucleotides: 5. The CDR3 totals 15 residues.

V gene TRBV5-1 combines with J gene TRBJ2-2; 11 bases map to TRBD1. V lost 1 base, J lost 4 bases, and 3 bases stayed unmatched. Per germline, CDR1 SGHRS and CDR2 YFSETQ. The CDR3 sequence is 16 residues long. The chain's CDR3 is CASSLSGTGGTGELFF. Here the CDR3 DNA reads TGCGCCAGCAGCTTGTCAGGGACAGGGGGCACCGGGGAGCTGTTTTTT.

The chain employs TRBV28 and TRBJ1-1, with 9 bases fitting TRBD1. The CDR3 has 15 residues. Trimming took 5 bases from V and 3 from J; bases not matched to a gene: 7. Germline CDR1 is MDHEN and CDR2 is SYDVKM. The CDR3 nucleotides are TGTGCCAGCAGTCCGGGGGACAGGGTTGACACTGAAGCTTTCTTT. Its protein product is CASSPGDRVDTEAFF.

V is TRBV11-2 and J is TRBJ2-5; no clear D gene. Trimming took off 3 bases at V and 5 bases at J, with 16 bases between the two ends. The CDR3 runs 15 residues. Germline CDR1 and CDR2: SGHAT and FQNNGV. CDR3: CASSLATGVIETQYF. The CDR3 nucleotides are TGTGCCAGCAGCTTGGCGACTGGGGTTATCGAGACCCAGTACTTC.

In its sample, this clone was seen once. This rearrangement joins TRBV6-5 to TRBJ2-1; 7 bases align to TRBD1. Per the germline V gene, CDR1 is MNHEY and CDR2 is SVGAGI. J gave up 10 bases and V 6 bases, and 9 bases lay outside the gene matches. This CDR3 comprises 13 residues. This CDR3 is CASSSVGGLEQFF. For the CDR3, the DNA is TGTGCCAGCAGCTCCGTAGGGGGCCTCGAGCAGTTCTTC.

The chain uses TRBV29-1 and TRBJ2-7; D is uncertain. The V gene lost 5 bases and the J gene lost 1 base, with 12 bases spanning the gap. This CDR3 has 13 amino acids. CDR1 SQVTM and CDR2 ANQGSEA come from the germline V gene. The CDR3 DNA sequence: TGCAGCGTTACCCCGACGGCTTCCTACGAGCAGTACGTC. Protein: CSVTPTASYEQYV.

The CDR3 loop reads CASSSTESYNEQFF. The CDR3 DNA is TGTGCCAGCAGCTCTACGGAATCCTACAATGAGCAGTTCTTC. The chain has TRBV5-4 and TRBJ2-1; D remains unclear. This CDR3 contains 14 residues. V was cut by 3 bases and J by 1 base, with 8 bases left in between. Germline lookup yields CDR1 SGHNT and CDR2 YYREEE (reference sequence).

The chain joins TRBV9 to TRBJ1-1, with D perhaps matching TRBD1 (6 bases). The CDR3 extends over 15 amino acids. The germline V and J ends were trimmed by 3 bases and 0 bases, with 12 bases remaining between them. Germline V gene lookup returns CDR1 SGDLS and CDR2 YYNGEE. The CDR3 region is CASSALRGMNTEAFF. CDR3 nucleotides: TGTGCCAGCAGCGCCCTCAGGGGCATGAACACTGAAGCTTTCTTT.

This chain uses TRBV4-1 with TRBJ2-1; TRBD1 agrees at 11 bases. Germline CDR1 MGHRA, CDR2 YSYEKL. CDR3 length equals 15 residues. Trimming removed 5 bases from V and 7 bases from J; junction bases left unmatched: 7. The DNA of the CDR3 is TGCGCCAGCAGCGGCCGGGACAGGGGGTGGAATGAGCAGTTCTTC. Translated, it gives CASSGRDRGWNEQFF.

The chain combines TRBV5-5 with TRBJ1-4, with 9 bases lining up with TRBD1. V shed 4 bases and J 5 bases; nucleotides not matched to a gene: 6. Germline V gene data show CDR1 as SGHKS and CDR2 as YYEKEE (reference sequence). There are 15 residues in the CDR3. CDR3 nucleotides: TGTGCCAGCAGCCCGACGGACAGGGGCAATGAAAAACTGTTTTTT. Translated, it gives CASSPTDRGNEKLFF.

The V and J genes are TRBV28 and TRBJ1-1, with D tentatively TRBD1 (5 bases). V was shortened by 3 bases and J by 2 bases, with 10 bases between the two germline ends. Germline V gene lookup returns CDR1 MDHEN and CDR2 SYDVKM. This CDR3 contains 14 residues. CDR3 bases: TGTGCCAGCAGTTTTGGGGGGGGAAACACTGAAGCTTTCTTT. Its protein product is CASSFGGGNTEAFF.

The chain couples TRBV6-1 to TRBJ1-4; D not certain. Deletions cut 3 bases from V and 10 bases from J, with 18 bases between. Germline V lookup: CDR1 MNHNS, CDR2 SASEGT. CDR3 length: 15 amino acids. The CDR3 DNA follows: TGTGCCAGCAGTGAGGGTTCCGCAGTAGGCGCAAAACTGTTTTTT. Translated: CASSEGSAVGAKLFF.

The CDR3 region has the DNA TGTGCCAGCAGCCCGGGACAGGGAGTCTATGGCTACACCTTC. Protein product: CASSPGQGVYGYTF. This sequence joins TRBV11-2 and TRBJ1-2; 9 nucleotides line up with TRBD1. J was trimmed by 4 bases and V by 5 bases; bases with no gene match: 5. CDR1 is SGHAT and CDR2 is FQNNGV in the germline V gene. The CDR3 spans 14 residues.

V is TRBV4-1 and J is TRBJ2-3, with D maybe TRBD2 (6 bases). Germline V gene sequence: CDR1 MGHRA, CDR2 YSYEKL. The CDR3 runs 15 residues. Trimming cost V 2 bases and J 9 bases, with 18 bases left between them. The CDR3: CASSQWDGGLVTQYF. CDR3 DNA: TGCGCCAGCAGCCAATGGGACGGGGGTTTGGTGACGCAGTATTTT.

CDR3 sequence: CASSDTGQASYEQYF. The CDR3 bases are TGTGCCAGCAGTGACACCGGACAGGCGTCCTACGAGCAGTACTTC. This chain joins TRBV6-1 and TRBJ2-7; 7 nucleotides line up with TRBD1. The CDR3 covers 15 residues. The ends lost 3 bases at V and 1 base at J; junction bases unmatched: 6. The germline gives CDR1 MNHNS, CDR2 SASEGT.

The rearrangement links TRBV28 to TRBJ1-5; 10 nucleotides match TRBD1. The CDR3 has 17 amino acids. Germline CDR1 MDHEN, CDR2 SYDVKM. J lost 0 bases, V lost 6 bases, and 8 bases had no gene match. The CDR3 sequence is CASRRTGGVYSNQPQHF. DNA for the CDR3: TGTGCCAGCAGGAGGACAGGGGGGGTTTATAGCAATCAGCCCCAGCATTTT.

V gene TRBV10-3 combines with J gene TRBJ1-1; 8 bases agree with TRBD1. The V segment lost 10 bases and the J segment 0 bases; nucleotides outside the gene matches: 7. Germline V CDR1 and CDR2: ENHRY, SYGVKD. The CDR3 sequence is 14 residues long. This chain's CDR3 is CATGTGSMNTEAFF. CDR3 DNA sequence: TGTGCCACCGGGACAGGAAGTATGAACACTGAAGCTTTCTTT.

CDR3: CASSVGGLANQPQHF. As DNA, the CDR3 is TGTGCCAGCAGCGTAGGAGGGTTAGCTAATCAGCCCCAGCATTTT. The chain couples TRBV9 to TRBJ1-5; D gene unclear. The CDR3 runs 15 residues. Germline V CDR1 and CDR2: SGDLS, YYNGEE. Trimming stripped 0 bases from V and 4 bases from J, with 11 bases between.

The chain combines TRBV5-1 with TRBJ1-2, with D unclear. The CDR3 sequence is 14 residues long. Trimming took off 3 bases at V and 5 bases at J, with 14 bases between the two ends. The germline gives CDR1 SGHRS, CDR2 YFSETQ. The CDR3 loop is CASSSSSGSYGYTF. CDR3 coding DNA: TGCGCCAGCAGCTCCAGCTCCGGGTCTTATGGCTACACCTTC.

The chain has TRBV28 and TRBJ1-3, with D possibly being TRBD1 (5 bases). CDR3 length equals 12 residues. Deletions cut 9 bases from V and 2 bases from J, with 8 bases between. The germline CDR1 and CDR2 sequences are MDHEN and SYDVKM. This chain's CDR3 is CASTGPGNTIYF. CDR3 coding DNA: TGTGCCAGTACGGGGCCTGGAAACACCATATATTTT.

The V gene is TRBV2, the J gene TRBJ1-2; unclear D gene. The CDR3 contains 15 residues. Between the trimmed V and J ends, which lost 5 bases and 3 bases, there was a span of 16 bases. From germline, CDR1 is SNHLY and CDR2 FYNNEI. The DNA of the CDR3 is TGTGCCAGCAGTCAAAGGGCCCCGGAGGACTATGGCTACACCTTC. Residues: CASSQRAPEDYGYTF.

The chain uses TRBV20-1 and TRBJ2-3, with D possibly being TRBD1 or TRBD2 (5 bases each). The V gene lost 4 bases and the J gene lost 8 bases, with 10 bases spanning the gap. The CDR3 spans 11 residues. CDR1 and CDR2 from the germline V gene are DFQATT and SNEGSKA (reference sequence). Here the CDR3 DNA reads TGCAGTGCTATATTCGGGACTACGCAGTATTTT. This codes for CSAIFGTTQYF.